This section outlines one T cell receptor (beta chain) sequence together with its context. Which antigen it targets is not known. A commercial ELISA kit detecting HCMV-specific IgG in serum was used to determine HCMV serostatus. Peripheral blood mononuclear cells were isolated from blood by Ficoll density gradient centrifugation. The sample belongs to a study of T cells expressing NK-cell markers (dated by TCRdb to the early 2020s). With respect to the entire study: Three sorted T-cell subsets (CD3+CD56+NKG2C+, CD3+CD56+NKG2C- and CD3+CD56-NKG2C+) from several donors had their TCR beta-chain repertoires profiled. Of the eight sequenced donors, seven were found to be HCMV-seropositive and one was found to be HCMV-seronegative. Illumina HiSeq 2000/2500, MiSeq or NextSeq was used to sequence libraries as 2 x 150 bp reads. Randomly selected healthy volunteers, three men and five women, were used as the eight sequenced donors. Results and caveats for the whole study, not just this receptor: In over five donors, the dominant CD3+CD56+NKG2C+ clonotypes were found to rank among the top 10 CD8+ clonotypes and to make up about 1.0-7.5% of CD8+ T cells. It remained unclear whether the expanded NKG2C-expressing T cell clones were specific for HCMV antigens. Those dominant clonotypes were again the most abundant among CD3+CD56-NKG2C+ cells in several donors, at roughly 25-60.1%.

As encoded in the germline V gene, CDR1 is SGHRS while CDR2 is YFSETQ. CDR3 length: 15 amino acids, cysteine to phenylalanine. No DNA was logged. The run used an Illumina HiSeq 2000. 5'RACE template switching, by which a universal primer site and unique molecular identifiers were added, was used to make TCR beta cDNA libraries. Priming for cDNA synthesis came from the TCR beta constant segment, and two successive PCR amplification steps followed. In the source study's methods: MIGEC handled demultiplexing of the reads and grouping by UMI, while MiTCR was used to assemble and quantify clonotypes. Only TCR cDNA sequences supported by at least two reads were kept to exclude erroneous sequences. The tcR package was used for downstream repertoire analysis, and clonotypes were matched across fractions by CDR3 nucleotide sequence plus V segment. VDJmatch was used to annotate antigen specificity against VDJdb, with one amino acid substitution allowed in CDR3. Based on TCRdb reprocessing of the reads, there is one entry per CDR3 protein sequence, and DNA is missing. The V and J calls, along with clone size, are taken from TCRdb and not from the paper's own processing. This sample's table lists roughly 380,000 distinct CDR3 sequences. The ten largest clonotypes hold about 5.2% of the sample.

Here the chain combines TRBV5-1 and TRBJ2-1; checking the TCRdb D call of TRBD1 is not possible without DNA. The clonotype was recovered from a man aged 18 to 69 in good health. What was sequenced was blood T cells: a sorted CD56 or NKG2C T cell subset, CD4+ or CD8+ T cells, or bulk PBMC T cells (not recorded which). The CDR3: CASSFRLGTSNEQFF.